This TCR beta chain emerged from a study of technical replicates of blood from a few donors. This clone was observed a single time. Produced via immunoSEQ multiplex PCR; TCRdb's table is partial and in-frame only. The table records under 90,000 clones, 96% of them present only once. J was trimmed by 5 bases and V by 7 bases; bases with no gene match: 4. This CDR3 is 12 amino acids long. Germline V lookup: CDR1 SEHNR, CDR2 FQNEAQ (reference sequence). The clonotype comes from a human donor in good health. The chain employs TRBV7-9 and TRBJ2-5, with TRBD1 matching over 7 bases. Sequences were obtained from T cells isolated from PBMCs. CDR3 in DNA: TGTGCCAGCAAGGGGGCTTCGGAGACCCAGTACTTC. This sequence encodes CASKGASETQYF.